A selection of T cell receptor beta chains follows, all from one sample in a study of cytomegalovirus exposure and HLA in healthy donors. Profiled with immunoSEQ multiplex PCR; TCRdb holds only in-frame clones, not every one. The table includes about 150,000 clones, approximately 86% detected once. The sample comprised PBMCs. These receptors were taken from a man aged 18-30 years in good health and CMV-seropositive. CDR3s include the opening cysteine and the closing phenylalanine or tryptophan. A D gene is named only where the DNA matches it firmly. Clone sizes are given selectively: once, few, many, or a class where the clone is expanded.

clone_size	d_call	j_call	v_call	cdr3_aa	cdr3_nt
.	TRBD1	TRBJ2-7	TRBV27	CASSSPGTGSYEQYF	TGTGCCAGCAGTTCCCCGGGGACAGGCTCCTACGAGCAGTACTTC
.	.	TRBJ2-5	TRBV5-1	CASSLAGPQETQYF	TGCGCCAGCAGCTTGGCAGGGCCCCAAGAGACCCAGTACTTC
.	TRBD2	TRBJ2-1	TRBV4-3	CASSFLAGGKNEQFF	TGCGCCAGCAGCTTCTTAGCGGGAGGGAAAAATGAGCAGTTCTTC
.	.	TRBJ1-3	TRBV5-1	CASRRDIGSGNTIYF	TGCGCCAGCCGAAGGGACATTGGCTCTGGAAACACCATATATTTT
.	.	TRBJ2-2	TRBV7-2	CASSLGQRNTGELFF	TGTGCCAGCAGCTTAGGGCAGCGGAACACCGGGGAGCTGTTTTTT
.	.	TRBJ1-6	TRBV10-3	CAISARASPLHF	TGTGCCATCAGTGCGAGGGCCTCACCCCTCCACTTT
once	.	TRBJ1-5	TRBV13	CASSFTGTNQPQHF	TGTGCCAGCAGCTTCACAGGGACCAATCAGCCCCAGCATTTT
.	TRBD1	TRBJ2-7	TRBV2	CASSPNRGNEQYF	TGTGCCAGCAGCCCGAACAGGGGTAACGAGCAGTACTTC
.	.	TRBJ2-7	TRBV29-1	CSVRQGSYEQYF	TGCAGCGTTAGGCAGGGCTCCTACGAGCAGTACTTC
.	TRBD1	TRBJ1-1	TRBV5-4	CASRPDRDGMNTEAFF	TGTGCCAGCAGACCGGACAGGGACGGAATGAACACTGAAGCTTTCTTT
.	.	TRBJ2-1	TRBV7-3	CASSPLQRSSYNEQFF	TGTGCCAGCAGCCCCCTCCAGCGGAGCTCCTACAATGAGCAGTTCTTC
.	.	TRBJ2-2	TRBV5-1	CASSLNTGELFF	TGCGCCAGCAGCCTGAACACCGGGGAGCTGTTTTTT
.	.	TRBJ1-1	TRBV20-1	CSVTDNTEAFF	TGCAGCGTGACTGACAACACTGAAGCTTTCTTT
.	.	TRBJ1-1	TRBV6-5	CASSTTGYTEAFF	TGTGCCAGCAGCACAACAGGGTACACTGAAGCTTTCTTT
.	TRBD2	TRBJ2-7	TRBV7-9	CASSSLGAGVNYEQYF	TGTGCCAGCAGCTCCCTAGGGGCGGGAGTAAACTACGAGCAGTACTTC
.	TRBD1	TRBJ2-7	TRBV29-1	CSVEDQIEQGGRSYEQYF	TGCAGCGTTGAAGATCAGATAGAACAGGGGGGCCGCTCCTACGAGCAGTACTTC
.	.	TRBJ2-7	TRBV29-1	CSVDQGSSYEQYF	TGCAGCGTTGACCAGGGTAGCTCCTACGAGCAGTACTTC
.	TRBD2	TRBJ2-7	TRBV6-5	CASSYRTSGTYEQYF	TGTGCCAGCAGTTACAGGACTAGCGGAACTTACGAGCAGTACTTC
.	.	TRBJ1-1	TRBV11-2	CASSLGEMENTEAFF	TGTGCCAGCAGCTTAGGGGAGATGGAGAACACTGAAGCTTTCTTT
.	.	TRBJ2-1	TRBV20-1	CSASPRASQFF	TGCAGTGCTAGCCCCAGGGCTTCCCAGTTCTTC
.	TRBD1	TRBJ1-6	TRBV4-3	CASSQDIGGTGGDSPLHF	TGCGCCAGCAGCCAAGATATTGGGGGGACAGGAGGGGATTCACCCCTCCACTTT
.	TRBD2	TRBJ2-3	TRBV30	CAWSKGLAGSADTQYF	TGTGCCTGGAGTAAGGGACTAGCTGGATCTGCAGATACGCAGTATTTT
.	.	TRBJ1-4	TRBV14	CASSQVQGASNEKLFF	TGTGCCAGCAGCCAAGTCCAAGGGGCCTCTAATGAAAAACTGTTTTTT
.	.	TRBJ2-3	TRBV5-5	CASSLGWGTGSYF	.
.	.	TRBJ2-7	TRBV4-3	CASSPGDSPYEQYF	TGCGCCAGCAGCCCGGGGGATTCCCCCTACGAGCAGTACTTC
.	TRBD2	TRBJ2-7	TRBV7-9	CATGGTVSYEQYF	TGTGCTACCGGGGGGACGGTATCCTACGAGCAGTACTTC
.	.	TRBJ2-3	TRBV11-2	CASSLMGQGGRDTQYF	TGTGCCAGCAGCCTAATGGGGCAGGGTGGAAGAGATACGCAGTATTTT
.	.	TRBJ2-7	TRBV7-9	CAGRGGSDYEQYF	TGTGCCGGAAGAGGGGGATCAGACTACGAGCAGTACTTC
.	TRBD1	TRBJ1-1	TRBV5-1	CASSLLTGGNTEAFF	TGCGCCAGCAGCCTCCTGACAGGGGGCAACACTGAAGCTTTCTTT
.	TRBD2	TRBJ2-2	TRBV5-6	CASSWTPGLAGGTGELFF	TGTGCCAGCAGCTGGACCCCGGGACTAGCGGGAGGCACCGGGGAGCTGTTTTTT
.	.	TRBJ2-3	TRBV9	CASSGGTFSTDTQYF	TGTGCCAGCAGTGGGGGGACTTTCAGCACAGATACGCAGTATTTT
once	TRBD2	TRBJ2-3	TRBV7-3	CASSLGTSGVTDTQYF	TGTGCCAGCAGCCTAGGGACTAGCGGGGTCACAGATACGCAGTATTTT
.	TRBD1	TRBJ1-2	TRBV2	CASRGVGTAAFYGYTF	TGTGCCAGCAGGGGGGTCGGGACAGCAGCCTTCTATGGCTACACCTTC
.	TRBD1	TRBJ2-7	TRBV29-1	CSVAQGAFDEQYF	TGCAGCGTTGCACAGGGGGCTTTTGACGAGCAGTACTTC
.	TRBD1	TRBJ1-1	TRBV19	CASSIQGAMNTEAFF	TGTGCCAGTAGTATTCAGGGGGCCATGAACACTGAAGCTTTCTTT
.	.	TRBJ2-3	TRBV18	CASSPPGARGTTDTQYF	TGTGCCAGCTCACCACCGGGGGCTAGGGGGACCACAGATACGCAGTATTTT
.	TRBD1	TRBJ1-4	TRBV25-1	CASSEPGQGKEKLFF	TGTGCCAGCTCCGAACCGGGACAGGGGAAAGAAAAACTGTTTTTT
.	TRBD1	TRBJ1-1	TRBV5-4	CASSRERQGFGEAFF	TGCGCCAGCAGCCGGGAACGACAGGGATTTGGTGAAGCTTTCTTT
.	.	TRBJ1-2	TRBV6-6	CASSYDGSYGYTF	TGTGCCAGCAGTTACGACGGGAGCTATGGCTACACCTTC
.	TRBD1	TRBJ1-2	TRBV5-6	CASLGQGHYGYTF	TGTGCCAGCTTGGGACAGGGCCACTATGGCTACACCTTC
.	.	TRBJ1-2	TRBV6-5	CATMRLNYTF	TGTGCCACCATGAGACTGAACTACACCTTC